The 22 T cell receptor beta chains below were found in one sample sequenced in a study of blood T cell repertoires in COVID-19. Profiling relied on immunoSEQ multiplex PCR, and the TCRdb table lists in-frame clones only, not all of them. The repertoire consists of approximately 430,000 clones, with 70% to 90% occurring once and the leading ten covering roughly 1.4%. Material for sequencing was peripheral blood. Receptors were obtained from a woman in her 30s with active or convalescent COVID-19.

This clone appeared a single time. The CDR3 DNA is TGTGCCAGCAGCGTGGGGGACAGGGTTACGGGTGGCTACACCTTC. Amino acid sequence: CASSVGDRVTGGYTF. This chain joins TRBV5-6 and TRBJ1-2; TRBD1 agrees at 9 bases. The ends lost 4 bases at V and 7 bases at J; junction bases unmatched: 11. The CDR3 covers 15 residues. Germline V gene data show CDR1 as SGHDT and CDR2 as YYEEEE.

The chain links TRBV2 to TRBJ1-6, with D maybe TRBD1 (6 bases). From germline, CDR1 is SNHLY and CDR2 FYNNEI. CDR3 length: 16 residues. Trimming removed 3 bases at V and 2 bases at J, with 11 bases between. This CDR3 reads CASSEGGQAYNSPLHF. CDR3 in DNA: TGTGCCAGCAGTGAGGGGGGGCAGGCCTATAATTCACCCCTCCACTTT.

This clone was observed a single time. V is TRBV7-9 and J is TRBJ2-1, with 7 bases identical to TRBD2. Per the germline V gene, CDR1 is SEHNR and CDR2 is FQNEAQ (reference sequence). This CDR3 has 15 amino acids. V shed 0 bases, J shed 6 bases, and the junction held 5 bases outside the gene matches. Here the CDR3 reads CASSLAREAGNEQFF. The CDR3 DNA reads TGTGCCAGCAGCTTAGCTCGGGAGGCAGGCAATGAGCAGTTCTTC.

The CDR3 is CASSLGASSTGGYTF. CDR3 nucleotides: TGCGCCAGCAGCTTGGGTGCCAGCTCCACGGGTGGCTACACCTTC. V gene TRBV5-1 combines with J gene TRBJ1-2; D uncertain. Germline V gene lookup returns CDR1 SGHRS and CDR2 YFSETQ. This CDR3 has 15 residues. Trimming removed 0 bases from V and 7 bases from J, with 16 bases in between.

The J gene is TRBJ1-2, the V gene TRBV6-2 or TRBV6-3; D is perhaps TRBD1 (6 bases). Germline values: CDR1 MNHEY, CDR2 SVGEGT. V lost 3 bases and J 3 bases, leaving 17 bases between the germline ends. The CDR3 contains 16 residues. The CDR3 DNA reads TGTGCCAGCAGTTATGCGTCCGCCAGGGGCCACTATGGCTACACCTTC. This sequence encodes CASSYASARGHYGYTF.

The J gene is TRBJ1-2, the V gene TRBV27, with D possibly being TRBD1 (5 bases). CDR1 is MNHEY and CDR2 is SMNVEV in the germline V gene (reference sequence). Trimming removed 3 bases at V and 7 bases at J, with 12 bases between. The CDR3 extends over 13 amino acids. Here the CDR3 reads CASSFQGAGGYTF. In DNA, the CDR3 is TGTGCCAGCAGTTTTCAAGGGGCCGGTGGCTACACCTTC.

V usage is TRBV5-1 and J usage is TRBJ2-7; TRBD1 is a possible D gene (5 bases). CDR3 length equals 13 residues. Germline CDR1 reads SGHRS; CDR2 reads YFSETQ. The V gene lost 3 bases and the J gene lost 3 bases, with 10 bases spanning the gap. CDR3 DNA sequence: TGCGCCAGCAGCTCTTCCCAGGGCTACGAGCAGTACTTC. Translating gives CASSSSQGYEQYF.

The V and J genes are TRBV19 and TRBJ1-2, with D possibly TRBD1 on 6 matching bases. This CDR3 is 11 amino acids long. Germline V gene sequence: CDR1 LNHDA, CDR2 SQIVND (reference sequence). Trimming stripped 6 bases from V and 5 bases from J, with 7 bases between. In DNA form, the CDR3 reads TGTGCCAGTAGCACAGGGTATGGCTACACCTTC. Translation gives CASSTGYGYTF.

CDR3 sequence: CASSLAATSGQETQYF. The CDR3, as DNA: TGTGCCAGCAGCTTGGCGGCGACTAGCGGCCAAGAGACCCAGTACTTC. This rearrangement joins TRBV5-4 to TRBJ2-5; TRBD2 matches 9 bases. V was pared by 0 bases and J by 1 base, with 4 bases of the junction left unmatched. CDR1 is SGHNT and CDR2 is YYREEE in the germline V gene (reference sequence). CDR3 size: 16 residues.

The chain combines TRBV5-1 with TRBJ1-2; unclear D gene. Germline V gene sequence: CDR1 SGHRS, CDR2 YFSETQ. V was pared by 1 base and J by 1 base, with 8 bases between. The CDR3 extends over 14 amino acids. CDR3 loop: CASSLTTGNYGYTF. As DNA, the CDR3 is TGCGCCAGCAGCTTGACGACGGGTAACTATGGCTACACCTTC.

The rearrangement uses TRBV10-2 and TRBJ2-7; TRBD1 is a possible D gene (6 bases). The CDR3 has 12 amino acids. Between the trimmed V and J ends, which lost 6 bases and 7 bases, there was a span of 13 bases. Germline V gene data show CDR1 as WSHSY and CDR2 as SAAADI. CDR3 loop: CASSPNRAEQYF. DNA of the CDR3: TGCGCCAGCAGCCCAAACAGGGCTGAGCAGTACTTC.

The chain employs TRBV6-5 and TRBJ1-1; 7 nucleotides line up with TRBD1. CDR1 is MNHEY, CDR2 SVGAGI, per germline. This CDR3 comprises 15 residues. V was pared by 6 bases and J by 2 bases, with 9 bases of the junction left unmatched. The CDR3 region is CASSLRQGRNTEAFF. In DNA, the CDR3 is TGTGCCAGCAGCCTCAGACAGGGAAGAAACACTGAAGCTTTCTTT.

Note on this clone: Other DNA sequences in the sample encode the same CDR3. The chain joins TRBV29-1 to TRBJ2-7; 8 nucleotides agree with TRBD2. The V and J ends lost 3 bases and 4 bases, in that order; junction bases with no gene match: 5. The length of the CDR3 is 13 residues. The V gene's germline CDR1 is SQVTM and CDR2 ANQGSEA. CDR3 in amino acids: CSVELAGLYEQYF. The CDR3 DNA follows: TGCAGCGTTGAGTTAGCGGGATTGTACGAGCAGTACTTC.

The chain recombines TRBV9 with TRBJ1-1; D is unresolved. Trimming pared 0 bases from V and 5 bases from J, leaving 11 bases between. This CDR3 comprises 14 residues. Germline V lookup: CDR1 SGDLS, CDR2 YYNGEE. CDR3 in DNA: TGTGCCAGCAGCGTAGTTAGTGGGGAGACTGAAGCTTTCTTT. Translated: CASSVVSGETEAFF.

The chain employs TRBV27 and TRBJ1-5; the D is unclear. This CDR3 has 14 residues. Trimming took 5 bases from V and 1 from J, leaving 9 bases between them. Germline loops: CDR1 MNHEY, CDR2 SMNVEV (reference sequence). For the CDR3, the DNA is TGTGCCAGCAGTCTGGTCGGGAGCAATCAGCCCCAGCATTTT. This codes for CASSLVGSNQPQHF.

V is TRBV7-6 and J is TRBJ2-7; D possibly corresponds to TRBD2 (6 bases). V dropped 5 bases and J dropped 5 bases, with 13 bases sitting between them. Germline lookup yields CDR1 SGHVS and CDR2 FNYEAQ. This CDR3 spans 13 amino acids. CDR3 bases: TGTGCCAGCAGCCCTAGCGACGTCCACGAGCAGTACTTC. It specifies CASSPSDVHEQYF.

This clone has just one count. This chain joins TRBV19 and TRBJ2-7, with TRBD2 matching 7 bases. The CDR3 length is 14 residues. CDR1 is LNHDA and CDR2 is SQIVND in the germline V gene (reference sequence). Unmatched junction bases numbered 5, after V lost 4 bases and J lost 2 bases. The CDR3 DNA follows: TGTGCCAGTAGTAGCGGGAGATTAACCTACGAGCAGTACTTC. Encoded protein: CASSSGRLTYEQYF.

This chain links TRBV4-1 with TRBJ1-1; 12 bases are shared with TRBD1. CDR3 length equals 14 residues. Germline CDR1 reads MGHRA; CDR2 reads YSYEKL. V shed 3 bases, J shed 8 bases, and the junction held 4 bases outside the gene matches. This CDR3 reads CASSQWDRGLEAFF. In DNA, the CDR3 is TGCGCCAGCAGCCAGTGGGACAGGGGGCTAGAAGCTTTCTTT.

The chain links TRBV5-1 to TRBJ2-7; a weak D match, TRBD2 (6 bases). CDR3 length: 14 amino acids. Germline V gene sequence: CDR1 SGHRS, CDR2 YFSETQ. With 4 bases removed from V and 5 bases from J, the gap between germline ends came to 16 bases. The CDR3 nucleotides are TGCGCCAGCAGCCCCGTGGGAGGAGGGGACGAGCAGTACTTC. Amino acid sequence: CASSPVGGGDEQYF.

The rearrangement links TRBV5-1 to TRBJ1-1, with unresolved D. V lost 0 bases to trimming and J lost 1 base, with 7 bases between them. Germline lookup yields CDR1 SGHRS and CDR2 YFSETQ. This CDR3 spans 14 amino acids. The CDR3 here is CASSLEQPNTEAFF. CDR3 bases: TGCGCCAGCAGCTTGGAACAGCCGAACACTGAAGCTTTCTTT. Combining the CDR3 with reference TRBV5-1 and TRBJ1-1 gives the whole variable domain KAGVTQTPRYLIKTRGQQVTLSCSPISGHRSVSWYQQTPGQGLQFLFEYFSETQRNKGNFPGRFSGRQFSNSRSEMNVSTLELGDSALYLCASSLEQPNTEAFFGQGTRLTVV.

The chain carries TRBV2 and TRBJ1-2; tentative D call: TRBD1 (5 bases). V lost 5 bases, J lost 2 bases, and 9 bases lay in between. CDR1 SNHLY and CDR2 FYNNEI come from the germline V gene. This CDR3 has 13 residues. The CDR3 nucleotides are TGTGCCAGCAGTCAGGCAGGGAACTATGGCTACACCTTC. This encodes CASSQAGNYGYTF.

The chain employs TRBV19 and TRBJ2-2, with 13 bases matching TRBD2. Unmatched junction bases numbered 5, after V lost 4 bases and J lost 0 bases. This CDR3 is built from 18 residues. Germline V gene sequence: CDR1 LNHDA, CDR2 SQIVND (reference sequence). CDR3 sequence: CASSRRGTSGTNTGELFF. In DNA, the CDR3 is TGTGCCAGTAGTAGGCGGGGGACTAGCGGGACGAACACCGGGGAGCTGTTTTTT.